What follows are 4 T cell receptor beta chains derived from one specimen sequenced in a study of shared clonotypes between healthy human individuals. The protocol was immunoSEQ multiplex PCR, while the TCRdb copy is restricted to in-frame clones and leaves out a portion. The sample has under 1,100,000 clones; around three quarters are singletons. Sequences were obtained from memory CD4+ T cells from PBMCs. Stated subset: CD45RA-negative fraction. These receptors came from a man younger than 30 in good health. Some clones in this sample may be carry-over from other donors' samples.

V usage is TRBV27 and J usage is TRBJ2-1; TRBD1 agrees at 8 bases. Germline CDR1 reads MNHEY; CDR2 reads SMNVEV (reference sequence). CDR3 size: 17 residues. V was pared by 2 bases and J by 0 bases, with 6 bases of the junction left unmatched. Written as DNA, the CDR3 is TGTGCCAGCAGTTTAAGGCCCCAGGGGGCCTCCTACAATGAGCAGTTCTTC. Its translation: CASSLRPQGASYNEQFF.

Turning to this clone: The sample has other DNA sequences that encode this CDR3 too. The rearrangement links TRBV7-3 to TRBJ2-5; TRBD2 agrees at 10 bases. J was trimmed by 3 bases and V by 5 bases; bases with no gene match: 3. The CDR3 is 14 residues long. Germline V lookup: CDR1 SGHTA, CDR2 FQGTGA. The DNA for the CDR3 is TGTGCCAGCAGCCCAGGACTAGCGGAAGAGACCCAGTACTTC. Amino acids: CASSPGLAEETQYF.

The rearrangement uses TRBV29-1 and TRBJ1-5, with TRBD1 as a possible D gene (6 bases). Germline V gives CDR1 SQVTM, CDR2 ANQGSEA. The CDR3 is made up of 13 amino acids. DNA of the CDR3: TGCATCTCGCAGGGGAGTAGCAATCAGCCCCAGCATTTT. Translating it yields CISQGSSNQPQHF.

V usage is TRBV5-1 and J usage is TRBJ2-3; D gene unclear. The CDR3 runs to 17 residues. The germline CDR1 and CDR2 sequences are SGHRS and YFSETQ. V lost 3 bases and J 4 bases, leaving 21 bases between the germline ends. Here the CDR3 DNA reads TGCGCCAGCAGCTCCCTTGGGGATCAACTACGGGCAGATACGCAGTATTTT. Its translation: CASSSLGDQLRADTQYF. The whole variable domain, remainder taken from reference TRBV5-1 and TRBJ2-3, is KAGVTQTPRYLIKTRGQQVTLSCSPISGHRSVSWYQQTPGQGLQFLFEYFSETQRNKGNFPGRFSGRQFSNSRSEMNVSTLELGDSALYLCASSSLGDQLRADTQYFGPGTRLTVL.